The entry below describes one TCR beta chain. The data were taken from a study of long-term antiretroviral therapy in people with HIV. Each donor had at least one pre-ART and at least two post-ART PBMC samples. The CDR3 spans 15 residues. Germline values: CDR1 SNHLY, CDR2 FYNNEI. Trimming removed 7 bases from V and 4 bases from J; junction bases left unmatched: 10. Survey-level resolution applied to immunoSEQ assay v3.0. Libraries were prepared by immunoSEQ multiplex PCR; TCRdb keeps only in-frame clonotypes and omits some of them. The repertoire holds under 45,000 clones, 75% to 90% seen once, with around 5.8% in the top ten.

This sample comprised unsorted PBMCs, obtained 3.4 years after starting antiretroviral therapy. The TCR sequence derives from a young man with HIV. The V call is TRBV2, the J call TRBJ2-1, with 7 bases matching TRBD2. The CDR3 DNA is TGTGCCAGCAACAAAAGTCCTAGCGGATACAATGAGCAGTTCTTC. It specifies CASNKSPSGYNEQFF.